Sequencing of this T cell receptor beta chain was carried out in a study of T cells in Graves' hyperthyroidism and ophthalmopathy (dated by TCRdb to about 2019). Broadly, across the study: Peripheral blood was sampled at the time of initial diagnosis, prior to any treatment. An independent validation cohort of about 20 hyperthyroidism patients and 15 or so patients who later progressed to ophthalmopathy tested prospective prediction of ophthalmopathy. The study also compared thyroid tissue and blood T-cell repertoires from 5 to 7 Graves' hyperthyroidism patients. A discovery cohort of about a hundred patients, 43 with Graves' ophthalmopathy and about 60 with stable Graves' hyperthyroidism, was used to find distinguishing TCR V-J signatures. For training and testing, the 100 or so patients in the discovery cohort were randomly divided in a 7:3 ratio. Following sampling, methimazole starting at 30 mg daily was given to hyperthyroidism patients, and high-dose intravenous methylprednisolone was given to ophthalmopathy patients. The paper reports TCR Vbeta CDR3 sequencing of 135 peripheral blood samples: 40 to 45 ophthalmopathy, under 85 hyperthyroidism and 17 progressor patients.

On the study overall, not on this receptor specifically: No statistical method was used to set the sample size in advance, and investigators knew the group allocation. Most expanded thyroid clonotypes (frequency above 0.001) were also detected in blood, a finding suggesting that blood repertoires may reflect thyroid immune responses. A model built on a 13 V-J signature distinguished ophthalmopathy from stable hyperthyroidism, reaching over 85% sensitivity and 81% to 83% specificity in cross-validation and 80%/75% in testing. In validation, the model predicted progression to ophthalmopathy with 60% to 71% sensitivity and over 72% specificity, a median of 6.5 months before onset.

Ophthalmopathy patients had moderately to severely active disease, Clinical Activity Score of at least 3, NOSPECS grade of at least 4, and duration under 3 months. The study excluded patients with uncontrolled infections, other autoimmune diseases, pregnancy or lactation. Diagnoses were based on clinical symptoms, serum thyroxine and TRAb, thyroid ultrasound and orbital computed tomography. PBMCs were isolated from about 10 ml of fresh peripheral blood by Ficoll-Paque density gradient centrifugation. Trizol reagent was used to extract total RNA, and RNA quality was then checked on an Agilent 2100 Bioanalyzer. The TCR beta CDR3 regions were amplified from RNA transcripts. The first round of RT-PCR for the TCR CDR3 was performed with the HTBI primer set and the Qiagen OneStep RT-PCR kit. A second multiplex PCR round built the libraries, followed by size selection and purification. Libraries were sequenced paired-end with 100 bp reads on an Illumina HiSeq2000. The paper's processing steps were these. SOAPnuke was used to process the raw data, with reads discarded if the reads contained adapters or uncalled bases, had a mean Phred below 15, or lacked an exact constant-primer or identifier match. High-quality paired reads were merged with COPE v1.2.5, and unique nucleotide sequences were defined as clonotypes. MiTCR v1.1 was used to align clonotypes to the IMGT TRBV, TRBD and TRBJ reference segments. The analysis included only V-J combinations with a frequency above 0.0001, which together covered approximately 99% of the repertoires. The TCS score was defined as F50 (clonal expansion) divided by E x V (chaos), with BLOSUM62-based TCRdist calculated between CDR3 peptides within each V-J. Welch's t-statistics and random forest reduced 514 V-J features to roughly 13, which were used in a naive Bayes classifier (R e1071). Using fastp at Q25 and MiXCR, TCRdb reprocessed the public reads and kept productive beta chains. Rows are combined by CDR3 protein, so each entry shows the most common genes and DNA. The V and J calls and clone size are TCRdb's, not the authors'. Present in this sample are about 300,000 distinct CDR3 sequences, roughly 19% of which were seen just once. Under 45% of the sample is in the top ten clones.

Including the terminal cysteine and phenylalanine, the CDR3 comprises 15 residues. Left in the record is the CDR3 DNA by itself, 45 bases read in frame from the first base. CDR1 and CDR2, per the germline V gene, are MNHEY and SVGEGT. V is trimmed back by 6 bases and J by 6 bases, and the junction contains 8 bases that no gene match accounts for. This clonotype was counted ten times or more. Its cognate antigen has yet to be identified. Base-call qualities are not available, and no considerably larger clone is one nucleotide away. The chain is made from TRBV6-2 or TRBV6-3 and TRBJ2-1; TRBD1 matches 10 bases in the middle. The specimen was blood. This clonotype was obtained from a man aged 45-65 years with Graves' ophthalmopathy. The CDR3 reads as follows: CASRQPGTGVNEQFF. In nucleotide form, the sequence is TGTGCCAGCAGGCAACCCGGGACAGGGGTCAATGAGCAGTTCTTC.